These 21 T cell receptor beta chains came from one sample sequenced in a study of blood T cells in healthy people across ages. Sample-barcoded 5' priming and a J-beta primer mix drove a second PCR of roughly 7 to 11 cycles. TCRdb called the 5' RACE reads again in MiXCR, with one record for every CDR3 protein. The sample shows about 780,000 distinct CDR3 sequences, 60% to 80% of them seen only once. Sample: blood. The receptors come from a man aged 25 to 40 in good health.

The chain links TRBV12-3 or TRBV12-4 to TRBJ2-1; no firm D call. V was trimmed by 8 bases and J by 2 bases, leaving 10 bases between them. The CDR3 is 13 amino acids. In DNA form, the CDR3 reads TGTGCCAGCGGTGGGGTCACCTACAATGAGCAGTTCTTC. Protein product: CASGGVTYNEQFF.

The chain uses TRBV3-1 and TRBJ2-3; 7 bases fit TRBD1. Losses at the gene ends were 4 bases for V and 2 bases for J; bases not matched to a gene: 6. This CDR3 comprises 15 residues. The germline gives CDR1 LGHDT, CDR2 YNNKEL (reference sequence). CDR3 nucleotides: TGTGCCAGCAGCCTAAGACAGGGCATCACAGATACGCAGTATTTT. This sequence encodes CASSLRQGITDTQYF.

This chain joins TRBV7-2 and TRBJ1-3, with D perhaps matching TRBD1 (6 bases). The germline V gene encodes CDR1 SGHTA and CDR2 FQGNSA. The CDR3 loop spans 13 amino acids. The V end was cut by 5 bases, the J end by 3 bases, with 8 bases between. CDR3 protein: CASSPQGGNTIYF. The CDR3 region has the DNA TGTGCCAGCAGCCCACAGGGTGGAAACACCATATATTTT.

The J gene is TRBJ2-2, the V gene TRBV7-7; 9 positions match TRBD2. V dropped 1 base and J dropped 9; count of bases not matched to a gene: 15. This CDR3 spans 18 amino acids. Per the germline V gene, CDR1 is SSHAT and CDR2 is FNYEAQ (reference sequence). This chain's CDR3 is CASSLDTQDISGGRELFF. CDR3 DNA sequence: TGTGCCAGCAGCTTAGACACCCAAGATATTAGCGGGGGTCGGGAGCTGTTTTTT.

This clonotype was detected ten times or more. The chain couples TRBV2 to TRBJ2-1; unclear D gene. CDR1 and CDR2 from the germline V gene are SNHLY and FYNNEI. CDR3 length: 15 amino acids. Trimming stripped 4 bases from V and 10 bases from J, with 20 bases between. This CDR3 reads CASSVAETPAREQFF. CDR3 in DNA: TGTGCCAGCAGTGTGGCGGAAACCCCGGCGCGGGAGCAGTTCTTC.

V is TRBV28 and J is TRBJ2-5; 10 nucleotides align to TRBD2. The CDR3 totals 16 residues. Germline V gene sequence: CDR1 MDHEN, CDR2 SYDVKM. The trim removed 10 bases at V and 4 bases at J, leaving 15 bases unmatched. DNA for the CDR3: TGTGCCACCAGGGCTAGCGGGGGTGCGGGGGGAGAGACCCAGTACTTC. Residues: CATRASGGAGGETQYF.

In this sample, this clonotype turned up once. The gene calls are TRBV4-2 and TRBJ2-7; possible D gene TRBD1, 5 bases. V dropped 1 base and J dropped 7 bases, with 5 bases sitting between them. The germline CDR1 and CDR2 sequences are LGHNA and YNFKEQ. The CDR3 is made up of 11 amino acids. The CDR3 spells CASSQGQEQYF. DNA for the CDR3: TGTGCCAGCAGCCAAGGACAGGAGCAGTACTTC.

This clonotype was picked up a small number of times. The gene calls are TRBV7-3 and TRBJ2-1; D might be TRBD2 (5 bases). CDR3 length: 13 amino acids. V dropped 3 bases and J dropped 10 bases, with 13 bases sitting between them. Germline CDR1 SGHTA, CDR2 FQGTGA. CDR3 DNA: TGTGCCAGCAGCTTCGGGATTGCCCGCGAGCAGTTCTTC. Amino acid sequence: CASSFGIAREQFF.

This clonotype was counted once. This chain uses TRBV7-9 with TRBJ2-7; 8 nucleotides agree with TRBD2. Germline V gene sequence: CDR1 SEHNR, CDR2 FQNEAQ (reference sequence). After removal of 5 bases from V and 7 bases from J, the junction contained 13 bases not matched to a gene. The CDR3 runs 15 residues. The CDR3 DNA reads as TGTGCCAGCAGCGTTACTAGCGGCGCCGGGGGGGAGCAGTACTTC. This encodes CASSVTSGAGGEQYF. Looking up the rest from reference TRBV7-9 and TRBJ2-7 gives the full variable domain: DTGVSQNPRHKITKRGQNVTFRCDPISEHNRLYWYRQTLGQGPEFLTYFQNEAQLEKSRLLSDRFSAERPKGSFSTLEIQRTEQGDSAMYLCASSVTSGAGGEQYFGPGTRLTVT.

Note on this clonotype: The junction departs from germline at one end; a sequencing error may be responsible. CDR3 nucleotides: TGCGCCAGCGTTGGGACAGCTAAAGCCTACGAGCAGTACTTC. Amino acid sequence: CASVGTAKAYEQYF. The chain combines TRBV6-2 or TRBV6-3 with TRBJ2-7; 7 positions agree with TRBD1. CDR3 size: 14 residues. The V gene's germline CDR1 is MNHEY and CDR2 SVGEGT.

This clonotype was observed a single time. The chain employs TRBV29-1 and TRBJ2-2; D gene uncertain. CDR1 and CDR2 from the germline V gene are SQVTM and ANQGSEA. This CDR3 is built from 14 residues. V dropped 6 bases and J dropped 2 bases, with 13 bases sitting between them. The CDR3 sequence is CSVQPRANTGELFF. The CDR3 DNA sequence: TGCAGCGTCCAACCACGGGCTAACACCGGGGAGCTGTTTTTT.

J is TRBJ2-5 and V is TRBV7-9; tentatively, D is TRBD1 or TRBD2 (5 bases each). This CDR3 has 17 amino acids. Trimming removed 1 base from V and 0 bases from J, with 15 bases in between. Germline V gene data show CDR1 as SEHNR and CDR2 as FQNEAQ (reference sequence). The CDR3 DNA reads TGTGCCAGCAGCTTAGGACGGAACCCGGGACACCAAGAGACCCAGTACTTC. Protein product: CASSLGRNPGHQETQYF.

The table lists this clonotype with a few counts. The rearrangement links TRBV9 to TRBJ2-4; TRBD2 matches 7 bases. The CDR3 loop spans 15 amino acids. The V segment lost 3 bases and the J segment 9 bases; nucleotides outside the gene matches: 12. The germline V gene has CDR1 SGDLS and CDR2 YYNGEE. CDR3 region: CASSGQGLGGSIQYF. In nucleotides, the CDR3 is TGTGCCAGCAGCGGGCAAGGACTAGGAGGTAGCATTCAGTACTTC. Complete variable domain (other parts from reference TRBV9 and TRBJ2-4): DSGVTQTPKHLITATGQRVTLRCSPRSGDLSVYWYQQSLDQGLQFLIQYYNGEERAKGNILERFSAQQFPDLHSELNLSSLELGDSALYFCASSGQGLGGSIQYFGAGTRLSVL.

The chain employs TRBV18 and TRBJ2-5; 7 nucleotides align to TRBD1. The J call may be incorrect, as the DNA end agrees better with TRBJ2-7. The germline V gene has CDR1 KGHSH and CDR2 LQKENI. The CDR3 runs 13 residues. CDR3 protein: CASAGQENYEQYF. The CDR3 nucleotides are TGTGCCAGCGCTGGACAGGAAAATTACGAGCAGTACTTC.

The count of this clonotype is one. The chain employs TRBV30 and TRBJ2-1, with a possible D match to TRBD2 (6 bases). This CDR3 contains 12 residues. Trimming left V 5 bases short and J 7 bases short, with 12 bases between. Germline CDR1 and CDR2: GTSNPN and SVGIG (reference sequence). CDR3 residues: CAWARRVNEQFF. CDR3 DNA: TGTGCCTGGGCCCGGAGGGTGAATGAGCAGTTCTTC.

This clonotype turned up a few times. The V and J genes are TRBV4-3 and TRBJ2-1, with 10 bases aligning to TRBD2. CDR3 length: 15 residues. V lost 0 bases and J lost 9; bases outside the gene matches: 5. Germline V gene data show CDR1 as LGHNA and CDR2 as YSLEER. CDR3 nucleotide sequence: TGCGCCAGCAGCCAAGAAGCGGGGGGGCCATTTGAGCAGTTCTTC. Translating gives CASSQEAGGPFEQFF.

This sequence joins TRBV3-1 and TRBJ1-2; D possibly corresponds to TRBD1 (5 bases). Between the trimmed V and J ends, which lost 3 bases and 8 bases, there was a span of 19 bases. Germline CDR1 LGHDT, CDR2 YNNKEL (reference sequence). The CDR3 covers 15 residues. This CDR3 reads CASSHPWGGRHGYTF. The CDR3 bases are TGTGCCAGCAGCCACCCCTGGGGGGGAAGGCACGGCTACACCTTC.

The chain couples TRBV20-1 to TRBJ2-3; maybe TRBD2 (5 bases). V was trimmed by 5 bases and J by 2 bases, leaving 17 bases between them. CDR1 DFQATT and CDR2 SNEGSKA come from the germline V gene (reference sequence). The CDR3 spans 15 residues. This CDR3 is CSARNSDFYTDTQYF. The CDR3 nucleotides read TGCAGTGCTCGTAACTCGGACTTTTACACAGATACGCAGTATTTT.

About this clonotype itself: Since a much larger clone is just one base distant, this may be a read error. V usage is TRBV6-2 or TRBV6-3 and J usage is TRBJ2-7; D gene uncertain. The CDR3 totals 12 residues. CDR1 and CDR2 from the germline V gene are MNHEY and SVGEGT. CDR3 bases: TGTGCCAGCAGGTACTCGACCTACGAGCAGTACTTC. This codes for CASRYSTYEQYF.

The V gene is TRBV6-4, the J gene TRBJ1-2; maybe TRBD1 (5 bases). The V gene's germline CDR1 is MRHNA and CDR2 SNTAGT. CDR3 size: 14 residues. The V end was cut by 6 bases, the J end by 3 bases, with 14 bases between. CDR3: CASRRSRDDYGYTF. The CDR3 DNA is TGTGCCAGCAGGAGGAGTAGGGACGACTATGGCTACACCTTC.

The chain uses TRBV12-3 or TRBV12-4 and TRBJ1-1; 9 bases match TRBD1. Losses at the gene ends were 6 bases for V and 4 bases for J; bases not matched to a gene: 3. This CDR3 region has 13 residues. CDR3 DNA: TGTGCCAGCAGGGAACAGGGGGCCACTGAAGCTTTCTTT. This encodes CASREQGATEAFF.